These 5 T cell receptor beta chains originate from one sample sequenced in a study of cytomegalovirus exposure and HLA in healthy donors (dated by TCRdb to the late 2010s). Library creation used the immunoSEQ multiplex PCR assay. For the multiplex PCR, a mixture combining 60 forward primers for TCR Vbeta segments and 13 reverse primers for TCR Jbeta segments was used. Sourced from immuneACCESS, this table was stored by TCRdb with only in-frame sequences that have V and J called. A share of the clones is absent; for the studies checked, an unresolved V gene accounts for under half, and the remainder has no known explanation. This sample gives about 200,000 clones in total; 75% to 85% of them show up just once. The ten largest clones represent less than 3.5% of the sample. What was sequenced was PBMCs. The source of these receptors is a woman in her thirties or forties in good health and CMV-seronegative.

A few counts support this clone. The CDR3, as DNA: TGTGCCAGCAGTCATAATAACAGACAGGGGGCTAACACTGAAGCTTTCTTT. Translated, it gives CASSHNNRQGANTEAFF. The chain couples TRBV9 to TRBJ1-1, with 10 positions matching TRBD1. Germline lookup yields CDR1 SGDLS and CDR2 YYNGEE. V lost 5 bases to trimming and J lost 2 bases; unmatched junction nucleotides: 12. The CDR3 consists of 17 residues.

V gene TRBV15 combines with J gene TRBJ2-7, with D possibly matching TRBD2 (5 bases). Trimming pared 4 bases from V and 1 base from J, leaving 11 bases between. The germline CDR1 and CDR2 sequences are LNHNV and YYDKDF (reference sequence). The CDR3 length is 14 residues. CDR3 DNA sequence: TGTGCCACCAGCACGGGATTCAGGTCCTACGAGCAGTACTTC. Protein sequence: CATSTGFRSYEQYF.

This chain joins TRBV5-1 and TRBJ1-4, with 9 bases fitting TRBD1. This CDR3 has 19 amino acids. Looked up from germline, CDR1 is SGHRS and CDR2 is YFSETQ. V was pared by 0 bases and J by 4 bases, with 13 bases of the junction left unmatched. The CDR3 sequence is CASSLDAGTGRFNNEKLFF. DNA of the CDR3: TGCGCCAGCAGCTTGGACGCCGGGACAGGGAGGTTTAATAATGAAAAACTGTTTTTT.

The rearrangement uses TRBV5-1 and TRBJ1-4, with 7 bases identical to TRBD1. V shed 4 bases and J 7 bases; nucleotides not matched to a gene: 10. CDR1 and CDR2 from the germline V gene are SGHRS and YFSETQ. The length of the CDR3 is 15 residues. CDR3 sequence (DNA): TGCGCCAGCAGCCAAATGACAGGGTCGGGTGAAAAACTGTTTTTT. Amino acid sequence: CASSQMTGSGEKLFF. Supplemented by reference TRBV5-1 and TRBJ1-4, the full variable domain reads KAGVTQTPRYLIKTRGQQVTLSCSPISGHRSVSWYQQTPGQGLQFLFEYFSETQRNKGNFPGRFSGRQFSNSRSEMNVSTLELGDSALYLCASSQMTGSGEKLFFGSGTQLSVL.

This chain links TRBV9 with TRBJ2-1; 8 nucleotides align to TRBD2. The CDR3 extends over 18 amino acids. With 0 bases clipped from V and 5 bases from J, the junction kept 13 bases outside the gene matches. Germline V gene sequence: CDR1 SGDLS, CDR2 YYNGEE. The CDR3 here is CASSVATVVAGSHNEQFF. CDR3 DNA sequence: TGTGCCAGCAGCGTAGCTACTGTCGTAGCGGGAAGCCACAATGAGCAGTTCTTC.